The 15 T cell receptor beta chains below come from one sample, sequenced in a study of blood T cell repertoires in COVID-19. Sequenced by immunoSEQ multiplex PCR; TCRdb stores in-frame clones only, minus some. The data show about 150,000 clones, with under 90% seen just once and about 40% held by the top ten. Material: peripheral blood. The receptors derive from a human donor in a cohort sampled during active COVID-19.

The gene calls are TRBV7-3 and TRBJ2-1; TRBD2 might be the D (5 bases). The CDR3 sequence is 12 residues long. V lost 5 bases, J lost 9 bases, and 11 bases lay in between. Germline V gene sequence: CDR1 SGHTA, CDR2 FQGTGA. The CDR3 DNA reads TGTGCCAGCAGCACCGTAGAGGGTGAGCAGTTCTTC. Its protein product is CASSTVEGEQFF.

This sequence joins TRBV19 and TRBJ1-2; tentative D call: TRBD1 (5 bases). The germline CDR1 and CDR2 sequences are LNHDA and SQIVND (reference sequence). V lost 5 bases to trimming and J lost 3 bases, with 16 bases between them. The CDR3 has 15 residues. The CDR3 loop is CASSPDRGNYYGYTF. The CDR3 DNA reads TGTGCCAGTAGTCCTGATCGGGGGAACTACTATGGCTACACCTTC.

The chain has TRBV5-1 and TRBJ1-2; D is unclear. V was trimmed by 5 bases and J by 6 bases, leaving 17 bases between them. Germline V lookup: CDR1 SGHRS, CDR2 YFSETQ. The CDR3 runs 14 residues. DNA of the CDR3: TGCGCCAGCAGTCCTCAGGTGGAAGGCCATGGCTACACCTTC. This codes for CASSPQVEGHGYTF.

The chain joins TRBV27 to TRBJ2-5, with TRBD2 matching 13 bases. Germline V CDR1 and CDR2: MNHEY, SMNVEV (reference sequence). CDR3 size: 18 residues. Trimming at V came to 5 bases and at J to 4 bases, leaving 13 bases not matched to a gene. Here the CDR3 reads CASSAPSGLAGVRETQYF. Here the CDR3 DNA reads TGTGCCAGCAGTGCCCCCAGTGGACTAGCGGGAGTGCGAGAGACCCAGTACTTC.

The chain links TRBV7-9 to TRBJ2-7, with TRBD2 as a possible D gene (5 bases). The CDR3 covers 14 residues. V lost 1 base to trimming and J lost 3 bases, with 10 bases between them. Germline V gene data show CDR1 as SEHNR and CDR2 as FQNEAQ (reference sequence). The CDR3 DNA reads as TGTGCCAGCAGCTTAGGAGGGAGCGTCTACGAGCAGTACTTC. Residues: CASSLGGSVYEQYF. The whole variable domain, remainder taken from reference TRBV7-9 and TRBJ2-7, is DTGVSQNPRHKITKRGQNVTFRCDPISEHNRLYWYRQTLGQGPEFLTYFQNEAQLEKSRLLSDRFSAERPKGSFSTLEIQRTEQGDSAMYLCASSLGGSVYEQYFGPGTRLTVT.

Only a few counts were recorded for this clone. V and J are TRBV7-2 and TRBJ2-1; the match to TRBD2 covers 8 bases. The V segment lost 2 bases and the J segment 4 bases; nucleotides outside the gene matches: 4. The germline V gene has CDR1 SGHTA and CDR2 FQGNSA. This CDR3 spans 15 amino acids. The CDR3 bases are TGTGCCAGCAGCTTAAGCGGGGGCTATTACAATGAGCAGTTCTTC. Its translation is CASSLSGGYYNEQFF. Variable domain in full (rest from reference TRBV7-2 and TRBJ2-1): GAGVSQSPSNKVTEKGKDVELRCDPISGHTALYWYRQSLGQGLEFLIYFQGNSAPDKSGLPSDRFSAERTGGSVSTLTIQRTQQEDSAVYLCASSLSGGYYNEQFFGPGTRLTVL.

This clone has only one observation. The CDR3 bases are TGTGCCACCAGTGCCGCGGGAGACTACAATGAGCAGTTCTTC. This codes for CATSAAGDYNEQFF. The rearrangement joins TRBV24-1 to TRBJ2-1, with TRBD2 matching over 7 bases. Germline V gives CDR1 KGHDR, CDR2 SFDVKD. V gave up 5 bases and J gave up 3 bases; unmatched junction bases: 3. This CDR3 has 14 amino acids.

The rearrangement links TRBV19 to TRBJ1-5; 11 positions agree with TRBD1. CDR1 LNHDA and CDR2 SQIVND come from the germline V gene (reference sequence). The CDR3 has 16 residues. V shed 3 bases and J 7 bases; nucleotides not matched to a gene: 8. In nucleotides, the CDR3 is TGTGCCAGTAGTATTAACCTGCGGGACAGGGGGCAGCCCCAGCATTTT. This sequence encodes CASSINLRDRGQPQHF.

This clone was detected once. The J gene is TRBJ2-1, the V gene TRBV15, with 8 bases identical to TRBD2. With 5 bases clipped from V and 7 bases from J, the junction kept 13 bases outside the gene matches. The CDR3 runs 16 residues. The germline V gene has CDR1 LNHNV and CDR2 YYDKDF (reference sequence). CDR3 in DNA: TGTGCCACCAGCTGGGGGACGGGAGGGCCGGGTAATGAGCAGTTCTTC. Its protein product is CATSWGTGGPGNEQFF.

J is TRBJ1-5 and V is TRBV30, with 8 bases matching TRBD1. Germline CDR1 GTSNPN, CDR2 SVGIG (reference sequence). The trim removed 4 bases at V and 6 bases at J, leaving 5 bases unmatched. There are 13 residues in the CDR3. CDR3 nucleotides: TGTGCCTGGACAGGGGGCGGAGGTCAGCCCCAGCATTTT. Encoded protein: CAWTGGGGQPQHF.

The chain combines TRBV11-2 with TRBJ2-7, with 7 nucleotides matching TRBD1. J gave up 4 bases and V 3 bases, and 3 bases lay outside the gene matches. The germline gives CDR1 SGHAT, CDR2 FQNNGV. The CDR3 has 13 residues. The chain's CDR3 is CASSFDRVYEQYV. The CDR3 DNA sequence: TGTGCCAGCAGCTTTGACAGGGTATACGAGCAGTACGTC.

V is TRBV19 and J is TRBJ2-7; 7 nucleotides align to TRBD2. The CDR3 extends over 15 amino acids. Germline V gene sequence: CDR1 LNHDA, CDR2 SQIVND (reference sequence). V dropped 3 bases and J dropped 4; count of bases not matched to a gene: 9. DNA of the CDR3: TGTGCCAGTAGTATGGAACCGGGGGGTTTATACGAGCAGTACTTC. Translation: CASSMEPGGLYEQYF.

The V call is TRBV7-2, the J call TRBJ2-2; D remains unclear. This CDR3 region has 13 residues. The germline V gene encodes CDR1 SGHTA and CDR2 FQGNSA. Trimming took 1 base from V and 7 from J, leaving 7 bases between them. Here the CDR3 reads CASSLVAVGELFF. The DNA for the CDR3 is TGTGCCAGCAGCTTAGTGGCGGTCGGGGAGCTGTTTTTT.

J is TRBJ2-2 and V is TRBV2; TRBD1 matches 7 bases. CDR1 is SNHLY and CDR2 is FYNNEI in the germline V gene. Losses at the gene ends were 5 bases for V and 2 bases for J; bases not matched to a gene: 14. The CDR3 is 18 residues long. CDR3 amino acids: CASSIQEGAITNTGELFF. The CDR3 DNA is TGTGCCAGCAGTATACAAGAGGGGGCAATCACTAACACCGGGGAGCTGTTTTTT. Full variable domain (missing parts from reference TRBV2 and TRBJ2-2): EPEVTQTPSHQVTQMGQEVILRCVPISNHLYFYWYRQILGQKVEFLVSFYNNEISEKSEIFDDQFSVERPDGSNFTLKIRSTKLEDSAMYFCASSIQEGAITNTGELFFGEGSRLTVL.

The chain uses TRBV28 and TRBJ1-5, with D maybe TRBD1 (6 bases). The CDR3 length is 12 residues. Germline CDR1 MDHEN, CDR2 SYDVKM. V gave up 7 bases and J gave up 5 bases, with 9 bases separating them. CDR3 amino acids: CASTPGDQPQHF. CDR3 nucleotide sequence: TGTGCCAGCACCCCAGGGGATCAGCCCCAGCATTTT.